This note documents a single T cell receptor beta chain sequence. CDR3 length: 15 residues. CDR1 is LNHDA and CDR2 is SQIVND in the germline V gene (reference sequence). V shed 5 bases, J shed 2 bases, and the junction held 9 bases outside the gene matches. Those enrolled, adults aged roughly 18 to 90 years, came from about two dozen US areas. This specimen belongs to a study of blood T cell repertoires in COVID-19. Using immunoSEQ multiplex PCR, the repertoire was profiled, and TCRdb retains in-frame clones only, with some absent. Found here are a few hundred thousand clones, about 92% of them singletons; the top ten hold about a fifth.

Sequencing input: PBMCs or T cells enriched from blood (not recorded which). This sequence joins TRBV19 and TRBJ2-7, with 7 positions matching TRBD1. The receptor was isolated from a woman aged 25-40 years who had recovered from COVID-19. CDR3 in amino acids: CASSGELTGTYEQYF. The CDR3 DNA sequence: TGTGCCAGTAGTGGCGAACTGACAGGGACCTACGAGCAGTACTTC.